This T cell receptor beta chain was sequenced for a study of a mutant IDH1 vaccine in newly diagnosed glioma. With regard to this clone: Its antigen is not known.

The V gene's germline CDR1 is SGHRS and CDR2 YFSETQ. Trimming shortened V by 1 base and J by 8 bases, and 16 bases separated the two germline ends. This CDR3 spans 15 amino acids. Time point in this sample: week 23, last vaccination. Vaccine doses each comprised 300 ug of mutant IDH1 20-mer peptide, with topical imiquimod. Sequencing used immunoSEQ multiplex PCR; TCRdb keeps in-frame clones, though not all of them. The sample lists tens of thousands of clones, 75% to 90% occurring once. This material consisted of PBMCs, taken from a glioma patient whose treatment included an IDH1 peptide vaccine. This rearrangement joins TRBV5-1 to TRBJ2-1; D is possibly TRBD2 (7 bases). The receptor's source is a man aged 18 to 29 with glioma. CDR3 in DNA: TGCGCCAGCAGCTTGACGGCGGGGGCGGTCGATGAGCAGTTCTTC. This translates into CASSLTAGAVDEQFF.